This T cell receptor beta chain is from a study of shared clonotypes between healthy human individuals. About the study: Donors, aged 18 to 49, were a couple of women and a few men. Study results and caveats: Clonotypes shared by all four sorted-subset donors had higher generation probabilities than non-shared clonotypes. Specimens sampled were limited to blood, with tissue repertoires likely differing. A limitation of the genetic and exposure-history diversity represented arose from few donors.

CDR1 is SEHNR, CDR2 FQNEAQ, per germline (reference sequence). V was pared by 4 bases and J by 5 bases, with 6 bases of the junction left unmatched. CDR3 length: 14 amino acids. The repertoire was sequenced with immunoSEQ multiplex PCR; TCRdb's copy has only in-frame clones and lacks some. Of 1.4 million to 1.5 million clones listed, roughly 97% are singletons. Details on this clone: Its antigen is currently unknown.

V gene TRBV7-9 combines with J gene TRBJ1-2; 8 bases fit TRBD1. Material: naive CD4+ T cells sorted from blood. The sample's subset: CD45RA+ positively selected. This TCR was sampled from a young man in good health. CDR3 nucleotides: TGTGCCAGCAGCTCGGGACAGGCAACTTATGGCTACACCTTC. Translated, it gives CASSSGQATYGYTF.